The 5 T cell receptor beta chains below were found in one sample sequenced in a study of cytomegalovirus exposure and HLA in healthy donors. In the PCR, 60 Vbeta and 13 Jbeta primers were used. Generated by immunoSEQ multiplex PCR, the TCRdb table keeps only in-frame clones and is missing some. The data hold around 190,000 clones, with approximately 70% observed a single time. Sequencing input: PBMCs. The receptors derive from a woman aged 30 to 39 in good health and CMV-seropositive.

This sequence joins TRBV27 and TRBJ2-7; TRBD2 aligns across 7 bases. Germline V CDR1 and CDR2: MNHEY, SMNVEV (reference sequence). Losses at the gene ends were 6 bases for V and 1 base for J; bases not matched to a gene: 6. The length of the CDR3 is 14 residues. The CDR3 loop is CASSLAEGSYEQYF. The CDR3 DNA sequence: TGTGCCAGCAGCCTAGCGGAGGGGTCCTACGAGCAGTACTTC.

The chain uses TRBV19 and TRBJ2-1; 11 bases are shared with TRBD2. This CDR3 has 16 residues. Trimming cost V 2 bases and J 7 bases; bases outside gene matches: 7. Germline V CDR1 and CDR2: LNHDA, SQIVND (reference sequence). This CDR3 is CASSISASGRSNEQFF. The CDR3 DNA reads as TGTGCCAGTAGTATATCGGCTAGCGGGAGGTCAAATGAGCAGTTCTTC.

The chain employs TRBV2 and TRBJ1-2; TRBD1 agrees at 9 bases. V shed 5 bases and J 7 bases; nucleotides not matched to a gene: 8. Per germline, CDR1 SNHLY and CDR2 FYNNEI. The CDR3 spans 14 residues. CDR3: CASSWDRDGSGYTF. In nucleotides, the CDR3 is TGTGCCAGCAGTTGGGACAGGGACGGCTCTGGCTACACCTTC.

The chain has TRBV7-6 and TRBJ2-5; 7 bases line up with TRBD2. The V segment lost 5 bases and the J segment 5 bases; nucleotides outside the gene matches: 11. Germline CDR1 SGHVS, CDR2 FNYEAQ. The CDR3 totals 15 residues. The CDR3 coding sequence is TGTGCCAGCAGCCCCCCAGGCGGGAGTGGGGAGACCCAGTACTTC. Its protein is CASSPPGGSGETQYF.

This chain uses TRBV5-1 with TRBJ1-2, with TRBD1 matching over 7 bases. Germline CDR1 reads SGHRS; CDR2 reads YFSETQ. The CDR3 spans 13 residues. With V trimmed by 6 bases and J by 3 bases, 5 bases remained unmatched. The CDR3 region has the DNA TGCGCCAGCAAGGAAGGGGGCTACTATGGCTACACCTTC. Its translation: CASKEGGYYGYTF.